Each of the 14 T cell receptor beta chains below was sequenced from the same sample in a study of T-cell memory formation after mild COVID-19. A single record per CDR3 protein comes from TCRdb applying MiXCR to the 5' RACE reads. The sample contains 300,000 to 400,000 distinct CDR3 sequences, 10% to 15% of which appear only once. The sequenced sample was PBMCs or a T cell subset sorted from them (not recorded which). Receptor source: a man aged 18 to 29 who had mild COVID-19 (a few samples of this study predate the infection). Cell type and time point are not known.

The chain joins TRBV27 to TRBJ2-5, with D perhaps matching TRBD1 (6 bases). In germline, CDR1 is MNHEY, CDR2 SMNVEV (reference sequence). Trimming took 5 bases from V and 2 from J, leaving 12 bases between them. The CDR3 loop spans 14 amino acids. The CDR3, as DNA: TGTGCCAGCAGTAGGGGACAAAAGCAAGAGACCCAGTACTTC. Its translation is CASSRGQKQETQYF.

This clonotype has ten or more counts. The rearrangement joins TRBV2 to TRBJ1-1, with unresolved D. Trimming removed 6 bases from V and 1 base from J, with 9 bases in between. CDR3 length: 13 residues. Germline V CDR1 and CDR2: SNHLY, FYNNEI. CDR3 amino acids: CASSVQPNTEAFF. CDR3 nucleotides: TGTGCCAGCAGCGTCCAGCCGAACACTGAAGCTTTCTTT.

This clonotype was observed a handful of times. The genes are TRBV15 and TRBJ2-7, with unresolved D. The germline CDR1 and CDR2 sequences are LNHNV and YYDKDF (reference sequence). Trimming took off 2 bases at V and 6 bases at J, with 8 bases between the two ends. This CDR3 contains 12 residues. CDR3 amino acids: CATSRQDSEQYF. Here the CDR3 DNA reads TGTGCCACCAGCAGACAAGATTCCGAGCAGTACTTC.

The CDR3 reads CASSQDGVGGPTKNIQYF. Written as DNA, the CDR3 is TGCGCCAGCAGCCAAGACGGGGTGGGCGGGCCGACCAAAAACATTCAGTACTTC. This chain links TRBV4-3 with TRBJ2-4; maybe TRBD2 (5 bases). The germline V and J ends were trimmed by 0 bases and 2 bases, with 17 bases remaining between them. The CDR3 spans 18 residues. Per germline, CDR1 LGHNA and CDR2 YSLEER.

The V and J genes are TRBV20-1 and TRBJ2-5, with 7 bases matching TRBD1. The CDR3 covers 14 residues. V lost 5 bases, J lost 5 bases, and 11 bases stayed unmatched. Germline V CDR1 and CDR2: DFQATT, SNEGSKA (reference sequence). CDR3 in amino acids: CSASPSGQTETQYF. The DNA for the CDR3 is TGCAGTGCTTCCCCGTCGGGACAGACGGAGACCCAGTACTTC.

This clonotype was detected ten times or more. This CDR3 is CASSYSPPPDTQYF. CDR3 nucleotides: TGCGCCAGCAGCTACAGTCCTCCCCCAGATACGCAGTATTTT. This chain links TRBV4-1 with TRBJ2-3; D unresolved. V gave up 5 bases and J gave up 4 bases, with 13 bases separating them. This CDR3 region has 14 residues. Germline assignment: CDR1 MGHRA and CDR2 YSYEKL.

This clonotype has a handful of counts. The rearrangement uses TRBV6-5 and TRBJ1-6; D gene ambiguous. The CDR3 sequence is 14 residues long. Germline-derived CDR1 and CDR2 are MNHEY and SVGAGI. Trimming shortened V by 4 bases and J by 7 bases, and 11 bases separated the two germline ends. CDR3 nucleotides: TGTGCCAGCAGTTCAGAGATGGGGAATTCACCCCTCCACTTT. It encodes CASSSEMGNSPLHF.

This clonotype was observed many times. The chain employs TRBV12-3 or TRBV12-4 and TRBJ2-5; D may correspond to TRBD1 or TRBD2 (5 bases each). With 8 bases removed from V and 2 bases from J, the gap between germline ends came to 24 bases. The CDR3 has 17 amino acids. The CDR3 region is CASCNGPGPSLQETQYF. CDR3 nucleotide sequence: TGTGCCAGCTGCAACGGACCGGGACCGTCATTGCAAGAGACCCAGTACTTC.

J is TRBJ1-1 and V is TRBV29-1; D is unresolved. From germline, CDR1 is SQVTM and CDR2 ANQGSEA. Trimming removed 5 bases from V and 0 bases from J, with 7 bases in between. The CDR3 length is 12 residues. The CDR3 bases are TGCAGCGTTAGGGTCATGAACACTGAAGCTTTCTTT. Translated, it gives CSVRVMNTEAFF.

The CDR3, as DNA: TGTGCCAGCAACTCTAATTGGAGGGGACAGGGAAACACTGAAGCTTTCTTT. Translating it yields CASNSNWRGQGNTEAFF. This rearrangement joins TRBV27 to TRBJ1-1; 9 nucleotides line up with TRBD1. Trimming at V came to 7 bases and at J to 2 bases, leaving 14 bases not matched to a gene. CDR1 MNHEY and CDR2 SMNVEV come from the germline V gene (reference sequence). The CDR3 runs 17 residues.

This clonotype occurred a few times. The chain recombines TRBV6-5 with TRBJ2-3; tentative D call: TRBD1 (6 bases). The CDR3 is 16 residues long. Germline V gene lookup returns CDR1 MNHEY and CDR2 SVGAGI. With 2 bases removed from V and 3 bases from J, the gap between germline ends came to 15 bases. The CDR3 region has the DNA TGTGCCAGCAGTTACCTTGGTGGGGGCAGGACAGATACGCAGTATTTT. Encoded protein: CASSYLGGGRTDTQYF.

This clonotype has more than one count but fewer than ten. The gene calls are TRBV7-9 and TRBJ1-4; a possible D gene is TRBD1 (5 bases). The CDR3 covers 13 residues. The V end lost 6 bases, the J end lost 9 bases, and 14 bases lay between the germline ends. CDR1 is SEHNR, CDR2 FQNEAQ, per germline (reference sequence). In DNA, the CDR3 is TGTGCCAGCAGGATGAGTCCAGGGCAAAAACTGTTTTTT. Amino acids: CASRMSPGQKLFF.

The gene calls are TRBV5-1 and TRBJ2-5; D is unclear. CDR3 length equals 11 residues. The V gene's germline CDR1 is SGHRS and CDR2 YFSETQ. V was clipped by 7 bases and J by 0 bases, with 4 bases between them. The CDR3 region has the DNA TGCGCCAGCCCCGACCAAGAGACCCAGTACTTC. Translating gives CASPDQETQYF.

This chain joins TRBV11-2 and TRBJ1-1; D is undetermined. The CDR3 has 13 amino acids. The V end was cut by 7 bases, the J end by 0 bases, with 9 bases between. Germline values: CDR1 SGHAT, CDR2 FQNNGV. In DNA form, the CDR3 reads TGTGCCAGCACCTCGAGCATGAACACTGAAGCTTTCTTT. This codes for CASTSSMNTEAFF.